A selection of T cell receptor beta chains follows, all from one sample in a study of cytomegalovirus exposure and HLA in healthy donors. Assay: immunoSEQ multiplex PCR; the TCRdb copy retains only in-frame clones and omits some. The data contain some 170,000 clones, 71% of them singletons. The sequencing sample was made of PBMCs. These receptors were taken from a woman in her 30s in good health and CMV-seronegative. CDR3s leave out the opening cysteine and the closing phenylalanine or tryptophan.

CDR3aa: ASGFHPTGGNEQF; v_gene: TRBV12-5; j_gene: TRBJ2-1
CDR3aa: ASSYSQSGNTIY; v_gene: TRBV6-6; j_gene: TRBJ1-3
CDR3aa: ASSRRGAYEQY; v_gene: TRBV7-8; j_gene: TRBJ2-7
CDR3aa: ASSYSGDQGEQY; v_gene: TRBV6-5; j_gene: TRBJ2-7
CDR3aa: ASSLVAGGDYNERF; v_gene: TRBV7-2; j_gene: TRBJ2-1
CDR3aa: ASRTLRHSSGNTIY; v_gene: TRBV28; j_gene: TRBJ1-3
CDR3aa: ASRESPNSYEQY; v_gene: TRBV2; j_gene: TRBJ2-7
CDR3aa: ASSLSNPFGSWNTGELF; v_gene: TRBV12-1; j_gene: TRBJ2-2
CDR3aa: ASSPGQGFPDTQY; v_gene: TRBV4-3; j_gene: TRBJ2-3
CDR3aa: ASSQPLY; v_gene: TRBV3-2; j_gene: TRBJ2-7
CDR3aa: ASSQESGGIDTQY; v_gene: TRBV4-2; j_gene: TRBJ2-3
CDR3aa: ASTPVQGGEKLF; v_gene: TRBV19; j_gene: TRBJ1-4
CDR3aa: ASSLQQGDTQY; v_gene: TRBV9; j_gene: TRBJ2-3
CDR3aa: ASSDFLGQRQHATNEKLF; v_gene: TRBV2; j_gene: TRBJ1-4
CDR3aa: ASSQTGGRTEAF; v_gene: TRBV14; j_gene: TRBJ1-1
CDR3aa: ASSRYWWSMNTEAF; v_gene: TRBV4-3; j_gene: TRBJ1-1
CDR3aa: ASRPDSGQGKYEQY; v_gene: TRBV5-1; j_gene: TRBJ2-7
CDR3aa: ASSLGGSVLREQF; v_gene: TRBV7-2; j_gene: TRBJ2-1
CDR3aa: ASSPSGQSSYNEQF; v_gene: TRBV4-3; j_gene: TRBJ2-1
CDR3aa: AWSRQGINSNQPQH; v_gene: TRBV30; j_gene: TRBJ1-5
CDR3aa: ASSLRGTGGSSNAYEQY; v_gene: TRBV28; j_gene: TRBJ2-7
CDR3aa: ASSVAGADTQY; v_gene: TRBV9; j_gene: TRBJ2-3
CDR3aa: ASSLGLAGMGYEQY; v_gene: TRBV7-9; j_gene: TRBJ2-7
CDR3aa: ASSQDRQTSGGVTGELF; v_gene: TRBV4-2; j_gene: TRBJ2-2
CDR3aa: ASSSLGVDYGYT; v_gene: TRBV11-2; j_gene: TRBJ1-2
CDR3aa: ASSQGPGQAYGYT; v_gene: TRBV4-3; j_gene: TRBJ1-2
CDR3aa: ASSLYQGYNYGYT; v_gene: TRBV28; j_gene: TRBJ1-2
CDR3aa: AIRQTDEQY; v_gene: TRBV10-3; j_gene: TRBJ2-7
CDR3aa: SATSGISGSYNEQF; v_gene: TRBV29-1; j_gene: TRBJ2-1
CDR3aa: ASSAGVSGNTIY; v_gene: TRBV9; j_gene: TRBJ1-3
CDR3aa: ASSYGGGAQFYEQY; v_gene: TRBV6-6; j_gene: NA
CDR3aa: ASSPPWGVSVSSGYT; v_gene: TRBV7-9; j_gene: TRBJ1-2
CDR3aa: ASSHDRDPYEQY; v_gene: TRBV9; j_gene: TRBJ2-7
CDR3aa: ASMVNQGANEKLF; v_gene: TRBV28; j_gene: TRBJ1-4
CDR3aa: ASSRQGAEKIQY; v_gene: TRBV23-1; j_gene: TRBJ2-4
CDR3aa: ASSLISGLTDTQY; v_gene: TRBV5-4; j_gene: TRBJ2-3
CDR3aa: ASSDGWAGDNEQY; v_gene: TRBV25-1; j_gene: TRBJ2-7
CDR3aa: ASSEAVAGGYEQY; v_gene: TRBV2; j_gene: TRBJ2-7
CDR3aa: ASSLAGGANYGYT; v_gene: TRBV7-8; j_gene: TRBJ1-2
CDR3aa: ASSAYTPEKSTIY; v_gene: TRBV6-1; j_gene: TRBJ1-3
CDR3aa: ASSPHGGANTEAF; v_gene: TRBV9; j_gene: TRBJ1-1
CDR3aa: ASERGRTEAF; v_gene: TRBV10-1; j_gene: TRBJ1-1
CDR3aa: ASSAGGNTIY; v_gene: TRBV2; j_gene: TRBJ1-3
CDR3aa: ASSLDSPTAGSEQY; v_gene: TRBV7-8; j_gene: TRBJ2-7
CDR3aa: ASSLAGWRNEQY; v_gene: TRBV5-5; j_gene: TRBJ2-7
CDR3aa: ASSPQGVSYEQY; v_gene: TRBV7-9; j_gene: TRBJ2-7
CDR3aa: ASSMWTGSGNTIY; v_gene: TRBV19; j_gene: TRBJ1-3
CDR3aa: ASSYSDEQY; v_gene: TRBV5-1; j_gene: TRBJ2-7
CDR3aa: ASPEGQGADGSYGYT; v_gene: TRBV7-9; j_gene: TRBJ1-2
CDR3aa: ASSWGFGGQPQH; v_gene: TRBV6-5; j_gene: TRBJ1-5
CDR3aa: ASSQGGPYSNQPQH; v_gene: TRBV4-3; j_gene: TRBJ1-5
CDR3aa: ASSKSDTEAF; v_gene: TRBV21-1; j_gene: TRBJ1-1
CDR3aa: ASSRHRGPTEAF; v_gene: TRBV6-5; j_gene: TRBJ1-1